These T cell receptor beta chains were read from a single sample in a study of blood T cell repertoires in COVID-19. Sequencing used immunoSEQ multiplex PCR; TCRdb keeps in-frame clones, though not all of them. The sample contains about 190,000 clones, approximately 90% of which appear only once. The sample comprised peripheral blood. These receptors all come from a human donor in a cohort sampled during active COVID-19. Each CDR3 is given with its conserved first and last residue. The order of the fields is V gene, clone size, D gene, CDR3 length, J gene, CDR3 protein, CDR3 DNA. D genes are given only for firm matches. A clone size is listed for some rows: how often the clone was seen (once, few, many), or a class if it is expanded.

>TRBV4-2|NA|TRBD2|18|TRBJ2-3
CASSQDRASGSYTDTQYF
TGTGCCAGCAGCCAAGATAGGGCTAGCGGTTCGTACACAGATACGCAGTATTTT
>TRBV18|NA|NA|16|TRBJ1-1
CASSRLGHTMNTEAFF
TGTGCCAGCTCAAGATTGGGACATACAATGAACACTGAAGCTTTCTTT
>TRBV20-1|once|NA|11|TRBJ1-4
CSVSYNEKLFF
TGCAGTGTCTCCTATAATGAAAAACTGTTTTTT
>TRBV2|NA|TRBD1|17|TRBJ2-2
CASRGGTGGRNTGELFF
TGTGCCAGCAGAGGTGGGACAGGGGGTCGCAACACCGGGGAGCTGTTTTTT
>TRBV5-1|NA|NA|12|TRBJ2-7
CASSLSRDEQYF
TGCGCCAGCAGTCTTTCCAGGGACGAGCAGTACTTC
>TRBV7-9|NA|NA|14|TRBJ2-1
CASSLVSGHNEQFF
TGTGCCAGCAGCTTAGTCTCAGGTCACAATGAGCAGTTCTTC
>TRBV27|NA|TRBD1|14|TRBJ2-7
CASSFTQGAPEQYF
TGTGCCAGCAGTTTCACACAGGGGGCACCCGAGCAGTACTTC
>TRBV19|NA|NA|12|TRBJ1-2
CASKGQQAGYTF
TGTGCCAGTAAGGGACAACAGGCTGGCTACACCTTC
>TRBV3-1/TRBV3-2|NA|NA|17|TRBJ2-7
CASSQGRAEGWGYEQYF
TGTGCCAGCAGCCAAGGGAGGGCAGAGGGTTGGGGGTACGAGCAGTACTTC
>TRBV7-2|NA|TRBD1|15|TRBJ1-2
CASSSDRGPYYGYTF
TGTGCCAGCAGCTCCGACAGGGGGCCGTACTATGGCTACACCTTC
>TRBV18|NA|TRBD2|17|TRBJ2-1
CASLPLPASGSYNEQFF
TGTGCCAGCTTACCACTACCGGCTAGCGGGTCCTACAATGAGCAGTTCTTC
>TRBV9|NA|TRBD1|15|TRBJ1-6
CASSVAPGQGSPLHF
TGTGCCAGCAGCGTAGCTCCGGGACAGGGTTCACCCCTCCACTTT
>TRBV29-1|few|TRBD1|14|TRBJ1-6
CSVSTGTGNSPLHF
TGCAGCGTCAGCACCGGGACAGGGAATTCACCCCTCCACTTT
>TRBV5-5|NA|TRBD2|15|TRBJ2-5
CASSLYSGEQETQYF
TGTGCCAGCAGCTTGTATAGCGGGGAACAAGAGACCCAGTACTTC
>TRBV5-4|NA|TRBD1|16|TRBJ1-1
CASSRKQGAVNTEAFF
TGTGCCAGCAGCCGCAAACAGGGGGCGGTTAACACTGAAGCTTTCTTT
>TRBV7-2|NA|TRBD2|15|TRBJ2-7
CASSSGGGKSYEQYF
TGTGCCAGCAGCTCCGGCGGGGGGAAGTCCTACGAGCAGTACTTC
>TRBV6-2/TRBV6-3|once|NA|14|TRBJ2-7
CASSYDSPAYEQYF
TGTGCCAGCAGTTATGACAGCCCGGCCTACGAGCAGTACTTC
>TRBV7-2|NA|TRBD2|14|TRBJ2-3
CASSPTSGTDTQYF
TGTGCCAGCAGCCCGACTAGCGGCACAGATACGCAGTATTTT
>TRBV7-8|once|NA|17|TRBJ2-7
CASSLASGSGSSYEQYF
TGTGCCAGCAGCTTAGCCTCCGGTAGCGGCAGCTCCTACGAGCAGTACTTC
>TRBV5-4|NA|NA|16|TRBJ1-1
CASSLDLIDMNTEAFF
TGTGCCAGCAGCTTGGACCTCATAGACATGAACACTGAAGCTTTCTTT
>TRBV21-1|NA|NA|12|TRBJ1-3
CASSHLYYTIYF
TGTGCCAGCAGCCACCTCTATTACACCATATATTTT
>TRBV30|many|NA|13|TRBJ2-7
CAWSVPGSYEQYF
TGTGCCTGGAGTGTACCGGGCTCCTACGAGCAGTACTTC
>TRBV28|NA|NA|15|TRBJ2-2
CASRASPTNTGELFF
TGTGCCAGCAGGGCTAGCCCCACGAACACCGGGGAGCTGTTTTTT
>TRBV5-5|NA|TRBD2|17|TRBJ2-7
CASSLRLAGVSSYEQYF
TGTGCCAGCAGCTTGCGACTAGCGGGGGTGAGCTCCTACGAGCAGTACTTC
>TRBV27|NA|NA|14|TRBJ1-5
CASSKQAGNQPQHF
TGTGCCAGCAGCAAACAGGCGGGCAATCAGCCCCAGCATTTT
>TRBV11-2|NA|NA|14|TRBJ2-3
CASSFSRAADTQYF
TGTGCCAGCAGCTTCAGTCGTGCCGCAGATACGCAGTATTTT
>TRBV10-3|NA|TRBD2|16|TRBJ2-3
CAISTGTSGVTDTQYF
TGTGCCATCAGTACCGGGACTAGCGGGGTCACAGATACGCAGTATTTT
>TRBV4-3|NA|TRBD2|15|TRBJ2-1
CASSQDLAAYNEQFF
TGCGCCAGCAGCCAAGATCTAGCGGCTTACAATGAGCAGTTCTTC
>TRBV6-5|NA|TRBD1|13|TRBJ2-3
CASHRGPTDTQYF
TGTGCCAGTCACAGGGGCCCCACAGATACGCAGTATTTT
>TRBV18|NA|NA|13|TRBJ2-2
CASSQGVPGELFF
TGTGCCAGCTCACAAGGGGTCCCCGGGGAGCTGTTTTTT
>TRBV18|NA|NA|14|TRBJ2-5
CASSVRDIQETQYF
TGTGCCAGCTCAGTCCGGGACATACAAGAGACCCAGTACTTC
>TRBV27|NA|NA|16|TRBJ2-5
CASSSRQVTYQETQYF
TGTGCCAGCAGTTCCCGACAGGTTACGTACCAAGAGACCCAGTACTTC
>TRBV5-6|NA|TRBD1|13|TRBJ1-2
CASNTGGGFGYTF
TGTGCCAGCAATACAGGGGGCGGGTTTGGCTACACCTTC
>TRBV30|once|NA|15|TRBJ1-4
CAWSVPGEANEKLFF
TGTGCCTGGAGTGTACCGGGGGAAGCCAATGAAAAACTGTTTTTT
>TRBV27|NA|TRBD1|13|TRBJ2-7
CASRGQGASEQYF
TGTGCCAGCAGAGGACAGGGGGCCTCCGAGCAGTACTTC
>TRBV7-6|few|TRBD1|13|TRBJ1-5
CASSGQENQPQHF
TGTGCCAGCAGCGGACAGGAGAATCAGCCCCAGCATTTT
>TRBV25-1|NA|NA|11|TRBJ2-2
CASSLTGELFF
TGTGCCAGCAGCCTGACCGGGGAGCTGTTTTTT
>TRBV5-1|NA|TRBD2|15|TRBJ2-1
CASSFGLAAYNEQFF
TGCGCCAGCAGCTTTGGACTAGCGGCCTACAATGAGCAGTTCTTC
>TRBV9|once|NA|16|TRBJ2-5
CASSPRDLREQETQYF
TGTGCCAGCAGCCCCAGGGACTTACGGGAACAAGAGACCCAGTACTTC
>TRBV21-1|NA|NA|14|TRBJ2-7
CASSKRVRVGEQYF
TGTGCCAGCAGCAAAAGGGTCAGGGTGGGAGAGCAGTACTTC
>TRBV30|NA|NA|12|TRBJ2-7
CAWEPAAYEQYF
TGTGCCTGGGAGCCGGCGGCCTACGAGCAGTACTTC
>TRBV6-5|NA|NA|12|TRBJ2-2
CASRGISGELFF
TGTGCCAGCAGGGGCATTTCTGGGGAGCTGTTTTTT
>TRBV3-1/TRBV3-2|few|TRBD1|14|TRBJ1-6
CASSQEYRGSPLHF
TGTGCCAGCAGCCAAGAATACAGGGGCTCACCCCTCCACTTT
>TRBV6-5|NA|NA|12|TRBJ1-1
CASGRRSTEAFF
TGTGCCAGCGGGAGGAGAAGCACTGAAGCTTTCTTT
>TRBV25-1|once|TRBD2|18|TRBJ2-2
CASSDSGTTPTYTGELFF
TGTGCCAGCAGTGACTCCGGGACTACACCGACTTACACCGGGGAGCTGTTTTTT
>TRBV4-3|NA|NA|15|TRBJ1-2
CASSPRGEGTTSYTF
TGCGCCAGCAGCCCCAGAGGGGAGGGCACGACTAGCTACACCTTC
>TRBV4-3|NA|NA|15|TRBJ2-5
CASSQGGTPKETQYF
TGCGCCAGCAGCCAAGGGGGGACACCAAAAGAGACCCAGTACTTC
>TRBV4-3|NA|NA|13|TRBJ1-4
CASSQARNEKLFF
TGCGCCAGCAGCCAAGCCCGTAATGAAAAACTGTTTTTT
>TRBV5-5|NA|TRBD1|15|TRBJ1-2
CASSLAGGGSYGYTF
TGTGCCAGCAGCTTGGCCGGAGGGGGCTCCTATGGCTACACCTTC
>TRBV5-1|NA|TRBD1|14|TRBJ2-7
CASSLWGQGYEQYF
TGCGCCAGCAGCTTGTGGGGACAGGGATACGAGCAGTACTTC
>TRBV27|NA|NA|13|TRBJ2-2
CASSLATTGELFF
TGTGCCAGCAGTTTGGCCACCACCGGGGAGCTGTTTTTT
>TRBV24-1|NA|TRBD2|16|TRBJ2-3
CATSVPSGRGSDTQYF
TGTGCCACCAGTGTCCCCAGCGGGAGAGGGTCAGATACGCAGTATTTT
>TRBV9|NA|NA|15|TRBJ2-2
CASSVGSGNTGELFF
TGTGCCAGCAGCGTAGGCAGTGGGAACACCGGGGAGCTGTTTTTT